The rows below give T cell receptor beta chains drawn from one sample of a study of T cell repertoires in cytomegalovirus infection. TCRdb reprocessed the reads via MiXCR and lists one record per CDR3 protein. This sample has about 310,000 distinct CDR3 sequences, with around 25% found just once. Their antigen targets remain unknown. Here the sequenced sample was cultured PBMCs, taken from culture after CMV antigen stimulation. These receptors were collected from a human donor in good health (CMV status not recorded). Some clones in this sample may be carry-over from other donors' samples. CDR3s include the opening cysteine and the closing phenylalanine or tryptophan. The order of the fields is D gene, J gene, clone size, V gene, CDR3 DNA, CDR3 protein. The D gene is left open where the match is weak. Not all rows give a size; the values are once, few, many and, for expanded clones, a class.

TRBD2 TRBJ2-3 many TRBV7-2 TGTGCCAGCAGCTACCTAGCGGGAGGGCCGGGAGATACGCAGTATTTT CASSYLAGGPGDTQYF
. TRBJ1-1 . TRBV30 TGTGCCTGGAGTGTATATCCGGACACTGAAGCTTTCTTT CAWSVYPDTEAFF
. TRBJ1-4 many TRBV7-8 TGTGCCAGCAGCTTAGGGGGGCGATCGGAAAAACTGTTTTTT CASSLGGRSEKLFF
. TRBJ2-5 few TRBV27 TGTGCCAGCAGCCAACGGAGAGAAGAGACCCAGTACTTC CASSQRREETQYF
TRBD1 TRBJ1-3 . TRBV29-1 TGCAGCGTTGAAGATCTCTCGGCAGGGGGTTACGGAAACACCATATATTTT CSVEDLSAGGYGNTIYF
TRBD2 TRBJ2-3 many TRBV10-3 TGTGCCATCAGAGTCAGCGGGGCAACTAGCACAGATACGCAGTATTTT CAIRVSGATSTDTQYF
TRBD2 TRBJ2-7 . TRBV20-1 TGCAGTGCTAGAGATGCGACTAGCGGGAGGAAATACGAGCAGTACTTC CSARDATSGRKYEQYF
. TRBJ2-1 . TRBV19 TGTGCCAGTAAAGACCCGAATGGAATGAATGAGCAGTTCTTC CASKDPNGMNEQFF
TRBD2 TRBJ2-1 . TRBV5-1 TGCGCCAGCAGCTTTGCTAGCGGGACCGACAATGAGCAGTTCTTC CASSFASGTDNEQFF
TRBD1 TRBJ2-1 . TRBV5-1 TGCGCCAGCAGCCCCCAACCACAGGGGGCAAATGAGCAGTTCTTC CASSPQPQGANEQFF
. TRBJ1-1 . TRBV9 TGTGCCAGCAGACTTCGAGGGGTGAACACTGAAGCTTTCTTT CASRLRGVNTEAFF
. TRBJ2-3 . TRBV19 TGTGCCAGTAGTAGGGCCGCTCGCGACGATACGCAGTATTTT CASSRAARDDTQYF
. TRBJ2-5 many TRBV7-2 TGTGCCAGCAGCTTAGAGGTGTGGAAAGAGACCCAGTACTTC CASSLEVWKETQYF
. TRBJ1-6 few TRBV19 TGTGCCAGTAGTCGACGGGCCGGTTATTCACCCCTCCACTTT CASSRRAGYSPLHF
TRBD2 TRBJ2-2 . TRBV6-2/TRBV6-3 TGTGCCACCGGACTAGCGGGAGTGGGGGCGAACACCGGGGAGCTGTTTTTT CATGLAGVGANTGELFF
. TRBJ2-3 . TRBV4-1 TGCGCCAGCAGCCAAGTGGGGGTTGCAGATACGCAGTATTTT CASSQVGVADTQYF
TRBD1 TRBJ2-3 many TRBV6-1 TGTGCCAGCATACCAGGACAGGGGGCAGGGGATACGCAGTATTTT CASIPGQGAGDTQYF
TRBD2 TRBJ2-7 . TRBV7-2 TGTGCCAGCAGCCCCGCGGGGGGACCCTCCTACGAGCAGTACTTC CASSPAGGPSYEQYF
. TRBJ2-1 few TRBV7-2 TGTGCCAGCAGCTTAAGTTGGGGTAATGAGCAGTTCTTC CASSLSWGNEQFF
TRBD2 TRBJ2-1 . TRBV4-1 TGCGCCAGCAGCCACCTGACTAGCGGGAGAAATGAGCAGTTCTTC CASSHLTSGRNEQFF
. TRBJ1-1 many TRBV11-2 TGTGCCAGCAGCCTTGACCGGGGGCGCGCTTTCTTT CASSLDRGRAFF
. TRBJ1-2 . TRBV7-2 TGTGCCAGCAGCTTAGAGCCGACGGGGGCGGGCTACACCTTC CASSLEPTGAGYTF
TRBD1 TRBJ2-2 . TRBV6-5 TGTGCCAGCAGTTACTTCAACAGGGGGGACGGGGAGCTGTTTTTT CASSYFNRGDGELFF
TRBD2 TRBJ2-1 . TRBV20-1 TGCAGTGCTAGAGATCTAGCGGGAGCCAATGAGCAGTTCTTC CSARDLAGANEQFF
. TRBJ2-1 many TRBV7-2 TGTGCCAGCAGCTTAGGACTCCTGTGGGGGGGACAGAATGAGCAGTTCTTC CASSLGLLWGGQNEQFF